The sequence of this T cell receptor (beta chain) was determined in a study of regulatory T cells in long-lasting Graves disease. General study points: TCR diversity in persistent Graves' patients was below that of newly diagnosed ones.

Time point indicated: newly diagnosed GD, antithyroid drugs for less than 3 months. PBMCs were the source of the RNA used for TCR sequencing. V lost 3 bases and J 0 bases, leaving 11 bases between the germline ends. The CDR3 is 15 amino acids. Germline V gene sequence: CDR1 SGHDT, CDR2 YYEEEE. The table lists this clonotype with a few counts. What it binds is unknown. Construction of TCR beta libraries relied on iRepertoire HTBI primers and on Arm-PCR targeting CDR3 regions. TCRdb reanalysed the multiplex PCR reads using MiXCR and keeps one entry per CDR3 protein. The table has roughly 260,000 distinct CDR3 sequences, around 19% seen once; the top ten hold less than 15%. The same sample was also used in a study of T cells in Graves' hyperthyroidism and ophthalmopathy. Turning to that study: Uncontrolled infection, other autoimmune disease, pregnancy or lactation disqualified patients from enrolment.

The clonotype comes from a woman younger than 45 with Graves disease. Sequences were derived from peripheral blood mononuclear cells (PBMCs), sampled at new diagnosis, from a patient treated with antithyroid drugs. The chain combines TRBV5-6 with TRBJ2-3; tentative D call: TRBD1 (5 bases). The CDR3 loop is CASSSVDRSTDTQYF. As DNA, the CDR3 is TGTGCCAGCAGCTCTGTCGACAGAAGCACAGATACGCAGTATTTT.